The next 10 T cell receptor beta chains were all read from a single sample in a study of cytomegalovirus exposure and HLA in healthy donors. With 60 Vbeta and 13 Jbeta primers, the PCR was carried out. Here immunoSEQ multiplex PCR was the method, and the copy in TCRdb shows in-frame clones only, minus some. The data contain around 130,000 clones, less than 80% of them singletons. Material: PBMCs. These receptors all come from a man aged 35 to 55 in good health and CMV-seropositive.

The chain uses TRBV2 and TRBJ1-5, with unresolved D. Trimming pared 3 bases from V and 0 bases from J, leaving 6 bases between. The CDR3 totals 14 residues. CDR1 SNHLY and CDR2 FYNNEI come from the germline V gene. The CDR3 loop reads CASSERNSNQPQHF. In DNA form, the CDR3 reads TGTGCCAGCAGTGAGAGAAATAGCAATCAGCCCCAGCATTTT.

The genes are TRBV27 and TRBJ1-5, with 11 bases that match TRBD1. CDR1 MNHEY and CDR2 SMNVEV come from the germline V gene (reference sequence). This CDR3 is 16 amino acids long. Unmatched junction bases numbered 5, after V lost 5 bases and J lost 2 bases. CDR3: CASSVLGQGGNQPQHF. The CDR3 coding sequence is TGTGCCAGCAGTGTATTGGGACAGGGGGGCAATCAGCCCCAGCATTTT.

This clone has a handful of counts. This sample includes further DNA sequences coding for the same CDR3. The genes are TRBV11-3 and TRBJ2-1; maybe TRBD2 (6 bases). This CDR3 has 15 amino acids. Trimming removed 0 bases from V and 2 bases from J, with 8 bases in between. Germline V gives CDR1 SGHNT, CDR2 YENEEA. As DNA, the CDR3 is TGTGCCAGCAGCTTAGATAGCGGAACCTACAATGAGCAGTTCTTC. Amino acid sequence: CASSLDSGTYNEQFF. Full variable domain (remainder filled in from reference TRBV11-3 and TRBJ2-1): EAGVVQSPRYKIIEKKQPVAFWCNPISGHNTLYWYLQNLGQGPELLIRYENEEAVDDSQLPKDRFSAERLKGVDSTLKIQPAELGDSAVYLCASSLDSGTYNEQFFGPGTRLTVL.

This clone was seen only a few times. The chain combines TRBV6-5 with TRBJ2-5; 7 bases are a match to TRBD1. The end of the DNA fits TRBJ2-7 better, so the J call may be wrong. The CDR3 runs to 14 residues. Germline V gives CDR1 MNHEY, CDR2 SVGAGI. CDR3 nucleotide sequence: TGTGCCAGCACCCTTTCCAGGGGGTCCTACGAGCAGTACTTC. Translation gives CASTLSRGSYEQYF.

The V call is TRBV27, the J call TRBJ2-7, with D possibly matching TRBD2 (6 bases). Trimming took 5 bases from V and 2 from J, leaving 16 bases between them. Germline V lookup: CDR1 MNHEY, CDR2 SMNVEV (reference sequence). The CDR3 sequence is 15 residues long. CDR3 residues: CASSLSGLGAYEQYF. DNA of the CDR3: TGTGCCAGCAGTCTTTCGGGACTGGGCGCCTACGAGCAGTACTTC.

In this sample, this clone turned up a few times. This sequence joins TRBV6-5 and TRBJ2-7, with 8 bases that match TRBD1. After removal of 6 bases from V and 7 bases from J, the junction contained 8 bases not matched to a gene. Germline CDR1 MNHEY, CDR2 SVGAGI. This CDR3 spans 13 amino acids. Written as DNA, the CDR3 is TGTGCCAGCAGCCCGGGACAGGCTTGGGAGCAGTACTTC. Encoded protein: CASSPGQAWEQYF.

This clone has just one count. The CDR3 here is CASTTGTVRGNTEAFF. DNA of the CDR3: TGTGCCAGTACGACCGGGACAGTTAGGGGGAACACTGAAGCTTTCTTT. The V gene is TRBV19, the J gene TRBJ1-1, with 7 bases that match TRBD1. Germline values: CDR1 LNHDA, CDR2 SQIVND (reference sequence). The CDR3 is 16 amino acids. V lost 7 bases and J lost 1; bases outside the gene matches: 12. The entire variable domain, with the rest obtained from reference TRBV19 and TRBJ1-1, is as follows: DGGITQSPKYLFRKEGQNVTLSCEQNLNHDAMYWYRQDPGQGLRLIYYSQIVNDFQKGDIAEGYSVSREKKESFPLTVTSAQKNPTAFYLCASTTGTVRGNTEAFFGQGTRLTVV.

V usage is TRBV7-9 and J usage is TRBJ2-1, with unresolved D. Deletions cut 1 base from V and 8 bases from J, with 9 bases between. Germline CDR1 reads SEHNR; CDR2 reads FQNEAQ (reference sequence). The CDR3 is 13 residues long. Here the CDR3 reads CASSLGALYEQFF. The CDR3 nucleotides read TGTGCCAGCAGCTTAGGGGCCCTCTATGAGCAGTTCTTC.

This chain joins TRBV6-6 and TRBJ1-2; unclear D gene. There are 14 residues in the CDR3. The germline CDR1 and CDR2 sequences are MNHNY and SVGAGI (reference sequence). The ends were cut back, 4 bases at V and 0 bases at J, with 9 bases in the middle. In DNA, the CDR3 is TGTGCCAGCAGTTTCCCCACATCTAACTATGGCTACACCTTC. Its protein is CASSFPTSNYGYTF.

This clone was found once. V and J are TRBV2 and TRBJ1-1; tentatively, D is TRBD1 (5 bases). Between the trimmed V and J ends, which lost 0 bases and 5 bases, there was a span of 10 bases. The germline CDR1 and CDR2 sequences are SNHLY and FYNNEI. The CDR3 is 14 residues long. The CDR3 nucleotides read TGTGCCAGCAGTGAAGCAGGCAGGGTAACTGAAGCTTTCTTT. Encoded protein: CASSEAGRVTEAFF.